Shown below are 21 T cell receptor beta chains from a single sample sequenced in a study of cytomegalovirus exposure and HLA in healthy donors. Researchers ran the PCR with 60 Vbeta and 13 Jbeta primers. Profiled with immunoSEQ multiplex PCR; TCRdb holds only in-frame clones, not every one. The sample lists over 80,000 clones; almost 80% were seen once. The sample was PBMCs. Receptor source: a female donor in good health and CMV-seronegative.

The rearrangement joins TRBV19 to TRBJ2-6; D might be TRBD2 (5 bases). Per germline, CDR1 LNHDA and CDR2 SQIVND (reference sequence). Trimming cost V 7 bases and J 0 bases, with 13 bases left between them. The CDR3 is made up of 16 amino acids. The CDR3 sequence is CASTLERGSGANVLTF. CDR3 bases: TGTGCCAGTACCCTCGAACGGGGCTCTGGGGCCAACGTCCTGACTTTC.

J is TRBJ2-2 and V is TRBV5-8; perhaps TRBD1 as D (6 bases). In germline, CDR1 is SGHTS, CDR2 YDEGEE. Trimming took 0 bases from V and 3 from J, leaving 15 bases between them. The CDR3 sequence is 17 residues long. Written as DNA, the CDR3 is TGTGCCAGCAGCTTGGATACAGGGTTGCCCCACACCGGGGAGCTGTTTTTT. This translates into CASSLDTGLPHTGELFF.

The rearrangement links TRBV6-5 to TRBJ2-5, with TRBD2 as a possible D gene (6 bases). The V and J ends lost 6 bases and 3 bases respectively, with 14 bases between them. Germline CDR1 and CDR2: MNHEY and SVGAGI. The CDR3 totals 14 residues. DNA of the CDR3: TGTGCCAGCAGCCACTTCGGCGGGGAAGAGACCCAGTACTTC. Amino acids: CASSHFGGEETQYF.

The V and J genes are TRBV6-6 and TRBJ2-7, with a possible D match to TRBD1 (5 bases). V was cut by 1 base and J by 2 bases, with 12 bases left in between. The CDR3 is 15 residues long. Germline V gene data show CDR1 as MNHNY and CDR2 as SVGAGI (reference sequence). CDR3 DNA sequence: TGTGCCAGCAGTTACTTGGCAGGGCAAACCTACGAGCAGTACTTC. Protein: CASSYLAGQTYEQYF.

The V gene is TRBV28, the J gene TRBJ1-2, with D uncertain. Germline lookup yields CDR1 MDHEN and CDR2 SYDVKM. V was pared by 5 bases and J by 8 bases, with 12 bases between. The CDR3 runs 12 residues. CDR3 amino acids: CASSTPGGGYTF. CDR3 DNA sequence: TGTGCCAGCAGTACCCCCGGAGGGGGCTACACCTTC.

This sequence joins TRBV11-2 and TRBJ2-2; 7 nucleotides line up with TRBD2. Germline CDR1 reads SGHAT; CDR2 reads FQNNGV. The ends lost 3 bases at V and 4 bases at J; junction bases unmatched: 5. The CDR3 runs to 15 residues. This CDR3 is CASSLTAGSTGELFF. The CDR3 bases are TGTGCCAGCAGCTTGACAGCGGGAAGCACCGGGGAGCTGTTTTTT.

V usage is TRBV19 and J usage is TRBJ1-3; D is ambiguous. This CDR3 has 13 residues. Germline lookup yields CDR1 LNHDA and CDR2 SQIVND (reference sequence). V was trimmed by 7 bases and J by 5 bases, leaving 12 bases between them. CDR3 loop: CASKAGSRNTIYF. CDR3 in DNA: TGTGCCAGTAAAGCAGGCTCACGAAACACCATATATTTT. The whole variable domain, filled in from reference TRBV19 and TRBJ1-3, reads DGGITQSPKYLFRKEGQNVTLSCEQNLNHDAMYWYRQDPGQGLRLIYYSQIVNDFQKGDIAEGYSVSREKKESFPLTVTSAQKNPTAFYLCASKAGSRNTIYFGEGSWLTVV.

In nucleotides, the CDR3 is TGTGCCAGTGCCGGGACAGGGTCCTACGAGCAGTACTTC. It encodes CASAGTGSYEQYF. This chain uses TRBV2 with TRBJ2-7, with 9 bases that match TRBD1. The CDR3 runs 13 residues. Germline V CDR1 and CDR2: SNHLY, FYNNEI. Unmatched junction bases numbered 4, after V lost 9 bases and J lost 1 base.

This chain connects TRBV7-6 to TRBJ2-3, with 7 nucleotides matching TRBD2. The CDR3 extends over 17 amino acids. Germline V gene lookup returns CDR1 SGHVS and CDR2 FNYEAQ. V dropped 4 bases and J dropped 4; count of bases not matched to a gene: 14. CDR3 nucleotide sequence: TGTGCCAGCAGCTCCGTCGGGCGAGCGGGGAAGGCAGATACGCAGTATTTT. Amino acid sequence: CASSSVGRAGKADTQYF.

V is TRBV5-4 and J is TRBJ2-3; 8 bases are a match to TRBD2. This CDR3 has 17 amino acids. Per the germline V gene, CDR1 is SGHNT and CDR2 is YYREEE (reference sequence). The junction had 12 bases not matched to a gene; V was cut back by 4 bases and J by 2 bases. Written as DNA, the CDR3 is TGTGCCAGCAGCCCGGGTGGGGGCGGGAGGTACACAGATACGCAGTATTTT. Translation: CASSPGGGGRYTDTQYF.

A remark on this clone: Other DNA variants within this sample encode the same CDR3. The chain couples TRBV5-1 to TRBJ2-7; tentative D call: TRBD2 (5 bases). CDR1 and CDR2 from the germline V gene are SGHRS and YFSETQ. V was pared by 3 bases and J by 3 bases, with 7 bases between. The CDR3 contains 12 residues. In DNA form, the CDR3 reads TGCGCCAGCAGCTCCGGGGACTACGAGCAGTACTTC. This sequence encodes CASSSGDYEQYF. The full variable domain, its missing parts supplied by reference TRBV5-1 and TRBJ2-7, is KAGVTQTPRYLIKTRGQQVTLSCSPISGHRSVSWYQQTPGQGLQFLFEYFSETQRNKGNFPGRFSGRQFSNSRSEMNVSTLELGDSALYLCASSSGDYEQYFGPGTRLTVT.

The V gene is TRBV11-2, the J gene TRBJ2-7; TRBD1 matches 7 bases. CDR3 size: 14 residues. Trimming at V came to 5 bases and at J to 1 base, leaving 5 bases not matched to a gene. Germline V gives CDR1 SGHAT, CDR2 FQNNGV. CDR3: CASSPPGQSYEQYF. CDR3 DNA: TGTGCCAGCAGCCCCCCGGGACAGTCCTACGAGCAGTACTTC.

The genes are TRBV7-8 and TRBJ1-5; D is perhaps TRBD1 (6 bases). The V gene's germline CDR1 is SGHVS and CDR2 FQNEAQ. V was shortened by 3 bases and J by 5 bases, with 14 bases between the two germline ends. This CDR3 has 15 amino acids. DNA for the CDR3: TGTGCCAGCAGCTTGGACAGCTCCATTTATCAGCCCCAGCATTTT. Protein sequence: CASSLDSSIYQPQHF.

CDR3 DNA sequence: TGTGCCAGCAGCGTTGACAGGGGGTCTACTGAAGCTTTCTTT. Translating gives CASSVDRGSTEAFF. The chain links TRBV9 to TRBJ1-1, with 9 bases aligning to TRBD1. J lost 5 bases, V lost 2 bases, and 4 bases had no gene match. Germline V gives CDR1 SGDLS, CDR2 YYNGEE. The CDR3 extends over 14 amino acids.

J is TRBJ1-5 and V is TRBV30; D may be TRBD1 (5 bases). Trimming removed 3 bases at V and 4 bases at J, with 19 bases between. The CDR3 runs 16 residues. The germline CDR1 and CDR2 sequences are GTSNPN and SVGIG (reference sequence). The CDR3 DNA reads as TGTGCCTGGAGCGGGCCCTTATCAGGGCGAAATCAGCCCCAGCATTTT. Residues: CAWSGPLSGRNQPQHF.

The chain joins TRBV14 to TRBJ1-1; D ambiguous. V lost 4 bases to trimming and J lost 3 bases, with 9 bases between them. CDR1 and CDR2 from the germline V gene are SGHDN and FVKESK. The CDR3 consists of 13 residues. CDR3 protein: CASSRMSDTEAFF. CDR3 nucleotides: TGTGCCAGCAGCCGCATGAGCGACACTGAAGCTTTCTTT.

A few counts support this clone. CDR3 residues: CASSETSGSSGELFF. DNA of the CDR3: TGTGCCAGCAGTGAGACTAGCGGGAGTAGTGGGGAGCTGTTTTTT. The chain has TRBV2 and TRBJ2-2; 12 positions agree with TRBD2. The CDR3 runs to 15 residues. After removal of 3 bases from V and 8 bases from J, the junction contained 4 bases not matched to a gene. Per the germline V gene, CDR1 is SNHLY and CDR2 is FYNNEI.

V usage is TRBV9 and J usage is TRBJ1-3; possibly TRBD1 for D (6 bases). This CDR3 has 15 residues. Germline V gene data show CDR1 as SGDLS and CDR2 as YYNGEE. The germline V and J ends were trimmed by 2 bases and 0 bases, with 9 bases remaining between them. The CDR3 coding sequence is TGTGCCAGCAGCGTTGGGGGCGCCTCTGGAAACACCATATATTTT. This encodes CASSVGGASGNTIYF.

This chain uses TRBV11-2 with TRBJ2-5; D uncertain. The J call may be wrong; the DNA end is better matched by TRBJ2-7. CDR1 and CDR2 (germline): SGHAT, FQNNGV. There are 11 residues in the CDR3. The CDR3 here is CASSFSYEQYF. CDR3 nucleotides: TGTGCCAGCAGCTTCTCCTACGAGCAGTACTTC.

The rearrangement links TRBV5-4 to TRBJ1-1, with 7 bases that match TRBD1. This CDR3 comprises 14 residues. V lost 4 bases and J lost 2; bases outside the gene matches: 5. The germline CDR1 and CDR2 sequences are SGHNT and YYREEE (reference sequence). The CDR3 DNA is TGTGCCAGCAGCGTCCGAGGGGGCAACACTGAAGCTTTCTTT. Amino acids: CASSVRGGNTEAFF.

This chain joins TRBV5-1 and TRBJ1-1; perhaps TRBD1 as D (6 bases). This CDR3 is built from 13 residues. The V gene's germline CDR1 is SGHRS and CDR2 YFSETQ. V dropped 4 bases and J dropped 4 bases, with 11 bases sitting between them. As DNA, the CDR3 is TGCGCCAGCAGCCCGAGGGGGGGCACTGAAGCTTTCTTT. Residues: CASSPRGGTEAFF.